This TCR beta chain was captured by sequencing in a study of OX40 agonist ivuxolimab in advanced cancers. Clones were sequenced by immunoSEQ multiplex PCR, and TCRdb holds only the in-frame ones, with some missing. The sample has some 86,000 clones, about 89% seen once. General observations from the study: No determination was made of the antigen specificity of the expanded peripheral T cells.

Notes on this clone: Its antigen is unknown.

V shed 4 bases and J 5 bases; nucleotides not matched to a gene: 7. Germline V gene sequence: CDR1 ENHRY, CDR2 SYGVKD. The CDR3 covers 15 residues. Patients were ineligible given autoimmune disease history or systemic immunosuppression. Blood sampling took place at baseline, cycle 4 day 1, and cycle 7 day 1. V and J are TRBV10-3 and TRBJ2-5, with 10 bases fitting TRBD2. Here the sequenced sample was CD4+ or CD8+ T cells sorted from blood, taken in a trial of the OX40 agonist ivuxolimab. The TCR comes from an adult with an advanced solid tumor such as melanoma, head and neck, liver or kidney cancer. The CDR3 DNA is TGTGCCATCAGTGGGACTAGCGGACTCCCTGAGACCCAGTACTTC. This codes for CAISGTSGLPETQYF.